Included here is one T cell receptor (beta chain) sequence, with context. The data are from a study of blood T cell repertoires in COVID-19. Study background: PBMCs, B-cell-depleted T cells, or T cells were the source of the cDNA or gDNA that made up the material.

Profiling relied on immunoSEQ multiplex PCR, and the TCRdb table lists in-frame clones only, not all of them. The sample lists under 35,000 clones; around 80% were seen once. Trimming took 0 bases from V and 10 from J, leaving 19 bases between them. The germline V gene has CDR1 SGHDN and CDR2 FVKESK. The CDR3 has 17 amino acids. The specimen was peripheral blood. The rearrangement joins TRBV14 to TRBJ1-6, with D possibly TRBD1 on 5 matching bases. This clonotype was sampled from a man aged 80 or over with acute or convalescent COVID-19. The CDR3 region has the DNA TGTGCCAGCAGCCAAGATCCGGGGGGATTACGCGGATCACCCCTCCACTTT. Translating it yields CASSQDPGGLRGSPLHF.